The rows below give T cell receptor beta chains drawn from one sample of a study of cytomegalovirus exposure and HLA in healthy donors. Generated by immunoSEQ multiplex PCR, the TCRdb table keeps only in-frame clones and is missing some. The sample yields around 150,000 clones, roughly 82% seen once. Sequenced sample: PBMCs. The receptors shown here come from a man in his fifties or sixties in good health and CMV-seropositive. Each CDR3 is given with its conserved first and last residue. The D gene is left open where the match is weak. Expanded clones get a size class; other rows say once, few or many, or leave the size out.

size	V	D	J	DNA	CDR3
once	TRBV5-6	TRBD1	TRBJ1-2	TGTGCCAGCAGCACGGGACAGGTGGGGTATGGCTACACCTTC	CASSTGQVGYGYTF
.	TRBV9	TRBD1	TRBJ1-2	TGTGCCAGCAGCGTAGGGGGGCTCCGGGAACAGGGGGACTATGGCTACACCTTC	CASSVGGLREQGDYGYTF
.	TRBV19	TRBD1	TRBJ1-5	TGTGCCAGTACCCGAACAGGGGGGCCTCTCAATCAGCCCCAGCATTTT	CASTRTGGPLNQPQHF
.	TRBV28	.	TRBJ1-2	TGTGCCACAAAACAGGGCATCTATGGCTACACCTTC	CATKQGIYGYTF
.	TRBV6-1	TRBD1	TRBJ1-6	TGTGCCAGCAGGGTAGGGACAGGGCCAAATTCACCCCTCCACTTT	CASRVGTGPNSPLHF
.	TRBV7-9	.	TRBJ2-7	TGTGCCAGCAGCCTTCCGCGGTCAGGGTTCTACGAGCAGTACTTC	CASSLPRSGFYEQYF
.	TRBV5-1	.	TRBJ1-1	TGCGCCAGCAGCTCTCTTGGTTCCGGTGAAGCTTTCTTT	CASSSLGSGEAFF
.	TRBV28	.	TRBJ1-3	TGTGCCAGCAGGGACCCGCGGGGCAAGACTGGAAACACCATATATTTT	CASRDPRGKTGNTIYF
.	TRBV7-3	TRBD2	TRBJ2-1	TGTGCCAGCAGCGTTTCTAGCGGGAGGTTGGGCAATGAGCAGTTCTTC	CASSVSSGRLGNEQFF
.	TRBV5-1	.	TRBJ1-1	TGCGCCAGCAGCTTGGCGGGGGTCGGGAACACTGAAGCTTTCTTT	CASSLAGVGNTEAFF
.	TRBV5-5	.	TRBJ1-2	TGTGCCAGCAGCTTGGCGAGGGGGTCGAGCTATGGCTACACCTTC	CASSLARGSSYGYTF
.	TRBV2	TRBD2	TRBJ2-3	TGTGCCAGCAGCCCACCGGCGGGGGGAAGTATAGATACGCAGTATTTT	CASSPPAGGSIDTQYF
.	TRBV30	.	TRBJ2-2	TGTGCCTGGAGTGTACTAGGTTGGGCGAACACCGGGGAGCTGTTTTTT	CAWSVLGWANTGELFF
once	TRBV6-5	.	TRBJ2-2	TGTGCCAGCAGCGAACTAGCGAACACCGGGGAGCTGTTTTTT	CASSELANTGELFF
.	TRBV18	TRBD1	TRBJ2-3	TGTGCCAGCTCACCGACAGGGTTTCGCACAGATACGCAGTATTTT	CASSPTGFRTDTQYF
.	TRBV10-3	.	TRBJ1-4	TGTGCCATCAGTGAGTCACAGTCAACTAATGAAAAACTGTTTTTT	CAISESQSTNEKLFF
.	TRBV6-1	TRBD1	TRBJ1-1	TGTGTCCTCGCGGACAGGGCTGGGGCTGAAGCTTTCTTT	CVLADRAGAEAFF
.	TRBV7-8	.	TRBJ1-5	TGTGCCAGCAGCTTAGCGGGGGGTGAGGATCAGCCCCAGCATTTT	CASSLAGGEDQPQHF
.	TRBV5-4	TRBD1	TRBJ1-1	TGTGCCAGCAGCTACGACAGGGCCTTCGTCCCCGGTGAAGCTTTCTTT	CASSYDRAFVPGEAFF
.	TRBV5-8	TRBD1	TRBJ1-6	TGTGCCAGCAGCTTGGTGGCCGGGACAGGGAATTCACCCCTCCACTTT	CASSLVAGTGNSPLHF
.	TRBV29-1	.	TRBJ2-1	TGCAGCGTTGAGTCCCGCAGCAATGAGCAGTTCTTC	CSVESRSNEQFF
.	TRBV13	.	TRBJ1-6	TGTGCCAGCAGCTCCCGGACAGAGAGCTCCTATAATTCACCCCTCCACTTT	CASSSRTESSYNSPLHF
.	TRBV5-6	.	TRBJ2-2	TGTGCCAGCAGCGGACGGGGGGCCCTGAACACCGGGGAGCTGTTTTTT	CASSGRGALNTGELFF
.	TRBV5-4	TRBD1	TRBJ1-2	TGTGCCAGCAGCCTAGGGACAGACTATGGCTACACCTTC	CASSLGTDYGYTF
.	TRBV19	TRBD2	TRBJ2-7	TGTGCCAGTAGTATAATAGCGGGGGGCCTCTACGAGCAGTACTTC	CASSIIAGGLYEQYF
.	TRBV7-3	TRBD2	TRBJ2-3	TGTGCCAGCAGCAACCCGGGACTAGCGGGGGGCGGCACAGATACGCAGTATTTT	CASSNPGLAGGGTDTQYF
.	TRBV30	.	TRBJ2-6	TGTGCCTGGGCTTCAGGAAATGGGGCCAACGTCCTGACTTTC	CAWASGNGANVLTF
.	TRBV7-9	TRBD1	TRBJ2-7	TGTGCCAGCAGCTCCGGGACAGGGGGCTCCTACGAGCAGTACTTC	CASSSGTGGSYEQYF
.	TRBV19	.	TRBJ1-3	TGTGCCAGTAGTCCCCCCGGCAGCGCTGGAAACACCATATATTTT	CASSPPGSAGNTIYF
once	TRBV30	TRBD2	TRBJ2-1	TGTGCCTCCACCGGGGCGGGAGGGCTCGATGAGCAGTTCTTC	CASTGAGGLDEQFF
.	TRBV19	TRBD1	TRBJ1-1	TGTGCCAGTAGTAAACAGGGGGCGATGAACACTGAAGCTTTCTTT	CASSKQGAMNTEAFF
.	TRBV7-9	TRBD2	TRBJ2-5	TGTGCCAGCAGTTCCCTAGCGGCGCAAGAGACCCAGTACTTC	CASSSLAAQETQYF
.	TRBV14	TRBD1	TRBJ1-1	TGTGCCAGCAGCAACCCCCCTAGGGGGCGAAACACTGAAGCTTTCTTT	CASSNPPRGRNTEAFF
.	TRBV5-1	TRBD2	TRBJ2-7	TGCGCCAGCAGCTATACTTCGGGGGGGTTCGAGCAGTACTTC	CASSYTSGGFEQYF
.	TRBV10-1	.	TRBJ1-1	TGCGCCAGCAGTGAGTCTTTGTCTATCGACGGGGCTTTCTTT	CASSESLSIDGAFF
.	TRBV7-3	.	TRBJ2-1	TGTGCCAGCAGCCGCTTAAAACGGACTGGCGAGTACAATGAGCAGTTCTTC	CASSRLKRTGEYNEQFF
once	TRBV7-3	TRBD2	TRBJ2-2	TGTGCCAGCAGCTTAGGGGGGGCCGGGGAGCTGTTTTTT	CASSLGGAGELFF
.	TRBV7-6	TRBD1	TRBJ1-1	TGTGCCAGCAGCTTCCTGGGACAGGGCCAAATTAGACCCACTGAAGCTTTCTTT	CASSFLGQGQIRPTEAFF
.	TRBV6-5	.	TRBJ1-5	TGTGCCAGCAGTTACAGCGGTAGCAATCAGCCCCAGCATTTT	CASSYSGSNQPQHF
.	TRBV7-6	.	TRBJ2-2	TGTGCCAGCAGTATTTCGGCGAACACCGGGGAGCTGTTTTTT	CASSISANTGELFF
.	TRBV2	TRBD2	TRBJ2-1	TGTGCCAGCAGTGAAGAGGGACTAGCGGCCCTGAGCTCCTACAATGAGCAGTTCTTC	CASSEEGLAALSSYNEQFF